The rows below give T cell receptor beta chains drawn from one sample of a study of a mutant IDH1 vaccine in newly diagnosed glioma. The antigens of these receptors remain unknown. Repertoires were generated with immunoSEQ multiplex PCR, while TCRdb's copy carries only in-frame clones and drops some. The sample yields 40,000 to 45,000 clones, 81% seen once. Material: PBMCs, obtained from a glioma patient whose treatment included an IDH1 peptide vaccine. The receptor source for this set is a woman in her thirties or forties with glioma. Some clones in this sample may be carry-over from other donors' samples. Each CDR3 is given with its conserved first and last residue. A D gene is named only where the DNA matches it firmly. Size is stated for part of the rows, as once, few or many counts, or as a class when the clone is expanded.

D	size	V	J	DNA	CDR3
NA	NA	TRBV5-8	TRBJ1-2	TGTGCCAGCAGCTTGTTCAGGGCCCATGGCTACACCTTC	CASSLFRAHGYTF
NA	NA	TRBV4-3	TRBJ2-7	TGCGCCAGCAGCCAAGAAGGCCTCGGAGGATCCTACGAGCAGTACTTC	CASSQEGLGGSYEQYF
NA	few	TRBV4-3	TRBJ1-1	TGCGCCAGCAGCCAATCCCCGGAGGGTGCCACTGAAGCTTTCTTT	CASSQSPEGATEAFF
NA	NA	TRBV5-1	TRBJ2-7	TGCGCCAGCAGCTTGGGAGGGTATGACGAGCAGTACTTC	CASSLGGYDEQYF
NA	NA	TRBV6-5	TRBJ2-1	TGTGCCAGCAAAGAGACAGGGAGGAATGAGCAGTTCTTC	CASKETGRNEQFF
TRBD1	once	TRBV5-4	TRBJ2-7	TGTGCCAGCAGCGATCGGACAGGGGTCTACGAGCAGTACTTC	CASSDRTGVYEQYF
NA	NA	TRBV6-1	TRBJ1-2	TGTGCCAGCAGAGACGCGTCTGGGGAAGGCTACACCTTC	CASRDASGEGYTF
NA	NA	TRBV18	TRBJ1-5	TGTGCCAGCTCACGAGGCAGGGGACGCAATCAGCCCCAGCATTTT	CASSRGRGRNQPQHF
TRBD2	once	TRBV11-3	TRBJ2-1	TGTGCCAGCAGCTTAAGCGGGAGAGACGTTGAGCAGTTCTTC	CASSLSGRDVEQFF
NA	NA	TRBV29-1	TRBJ1-2	TGCAGCGTTGAGACGTACAGTTACTATGGCTACACCTTC	CSVETYSYYGYTF
TRBD2	NA	TRBV27	TRBJ2-1	TGTGCCTCCACCCCCAGACTAGCGGGAGGGGAGCAGTTCTTC	CASTPRLAGGEQFF
NA	NA	TRBV5-1	TRBJ1-2	TGCGCCAGCAGCTCCCGGGACGGGAGGAGGGATGGCTACACCTTC	CASSSRDGRRDGYTF
NA	NA	TRBV7-8	TRBJ2-5	TGTGCCAGCAGCGCTAACAGGGTCCCAGAGACCCAGTACTTC	CASSANRVPETQYF
NA	medium-sized	TRBV5-4	TRBJ1-2	TGTGCCAGCAGCGTTGACCAGGGTGGCTACACCTTC	CASSVDQGGYTF
TRBD1	NA	TRBV19	TRBJ1-5	TGTGCCAGTAGTATTAGACAGGGTGGCAATCAGCCCCAGCATTTT	CASSIRQGGNQPQHF
TRBD1	few	TRBV2	TRBJ2-6	TGTGCCAGCAGTGAAGCGTGGGACAGCCCCTCCTCTGGGGCCAACGTCCTGACTTTC	CASSEAWDSPSSGANVLTF